A single sample is the source of the 17 T cell receptor beta chains below, sequenced in a study of blood T cell repertoires in COVID-19. Profiled with immunoSEQ multiplex PCR; TCRdb holds only in-frame clones, not every one. The table has 60,000 to 95,000 clones, roughly 90% seen once. Sequenced input: peripheral blood. These receptors originate from an elderly woman with active or convalescent COVID-19.

This clone was counted only a few times. This chain connects TRBV19 to TRBJ2-5; a weak D match, TRBD2 (6 bases). The CDR3 is made up of 14 amino acids. The ends were cut back, 3 bases at V and 5 bases at J, with 13 bases in the middle. Germline assignment: CDR1 LNHDA and CDR2 SQIVND (reference sequence). CDR3 residues: CASSMGREVETQYF. The CDR3 coding sequence is TGTGCCAGTAGTATGGGCAGGGAGGTTGAGACCCAGTACTTC.

The genes are TRBV28 and TRBJ2-2; 11 bases line up with TRBD2. Unmatched junction bases numbered 4, after V lost 5 bases and J lost 5 bases. In germline, CDR1 is MDHEN, CDR2 SYDVKM. The CDR3 is made up of 15 amino acids. CDR3 nucleotides: TGTGCCAGCAGTCTCGGGACTAGCGGTACCGGGGAGCTGTTTTTT. This codes for CASSLGTSGTGELFF.

Details on this clone: The same CDR3 is also encoded by other DNA sequences in this sample. This chain connects TRBV27 to TRBJ1-1; 9 positions agree with TRBD1. Germline lookup yields CDR1 MNHEY and CDR2 SMNVEV (reference sequence). This CDR3 spans 14 amino acids. V shed 4 bases and J 4 bases; nucleotides not matched to a gene: 4. Here the CDR3 reads CASSSTGGPTEAFF. The CDR3 region has the DNA TGTGCCAGCAGTTCCACAGGGGGCCCCACTGAAGCTTTCTTT.

CDR3 coding DNA: TGTGCCAGCAGGACGGGGTCCTGGGCAGATACGCAGTATTTT. As protein: CASRTGSWADTQYF. The J gene is TRBJ2-3, the V gene TRBV27, with D possibly matching TRBD2 (5 bases). V lost 6 bases to trimming and J lost 4 bases, with 14 bases between them. The CDR3 is 14 amino acids. Germline CDR1 MNHEY, CDR2 SMNVEV (reference sequence).

This sequence joins TRBV3-1 (or the pseudogene TRBV3-2) and TRBJ1-1; 7 nucleotides line up with TRBD1. J was trimmed by 4 bases and V by 4 bases; bases with no gene match: 6. Germline V CDR1 and CDR2: LGHDT, YNNKEL (reference sequence). The CDR3 is 14 residues long. CDR3 protein: CASSRNRGITEAFF. CDR3 coding DNA: TGTGCCAGCAGCCGAAACAGGGGAATCACTGAAGCTTTCTTT.

The rearrangement links TRBV9 to TRBJ1-2; D remains unclear. Germline lookup yields CDR1 SGDLS and CDR2 YYNGEE. The CDR3 is made up of 14 amino acids. V lost 0 bases to trimming and J lost 4 bases, with 10 bases between them. The CDR3 region is CASSVALESYGYTF. CDR3 nucleotide sequence: TGTGCCAGCAGCGTAGCCCTAGAGAGCTATGGCTACACCTTC.

This clone was counted once. The chain carries TRBV4-3 and TRBJ1-3; no firm D call. The CDR3 is 20 amino acids. Germline V lookup: CDR1 LGHNA, CDR2 YSLEER. Trimming shortened V by 2 bases and J by 2 bases, and 25 bases separated the two germline ends. The CDR3 loop reads CASSQSSPHTGWATGNTIYF. The DNA of the CDR3 is TGCGCCAGCAGCCAATCTTCCCCACACACTGGGTGGGCCACTGGAAACACCATATATTTT.

The V gene is TRBV19, the J gene TRBJ1-6; 9 nucleotides match TRBD1. The junction had 4 bases not matched to a gene; V was cut back by 4 bases and J by 6 bases. CDR3 size: 15 residues. In germline, CDR1 is LNHDA, CDR2 SQIVND (reference sequence). CDR3 loop: CASSRRTGANSPLHF. In DNA form, the CDR3 reads TGTGCCAGTAGTAGAAGGACAGGGGCTAATTCACCCCTCCACTTT.

The rearrangement joins TRBV5-1 to TRBJ2-3, with a possible D match to TRBD1 (6 bases). This CDR3 contains 14 residues. The V and J ends lost 2 bases and 5 bases respectively, with 12 bases between them. Germline V CDR1 and CDR2: SGHRS, YFSETQ. CDR3 coding DNA: TGCGCCAGCAGCTTTTGGCAGGGGATAGATACGCAGTATTTT. Its protein is CASSFWQGIDTQYF.

The J gene is TRBJ2-3, the V gene TRBV27; 7 bases are a match to TRBD1. CDR1 MNHEY and CDR2 SMNVEV come from the germline V gene (reference sequence). The CDR3 contains 15 residues. V shed 5 bases, J shed 2 bases, and the junction held 7 bases outside the gene matches. CDR3 in amino acids: CASSQDRRPTDTQYF. The DNA of the CDR3 is TGTGCCAGCAGTCAGGACAGGCGGCCCACAGATACGCAGTATTTT.

V and J are TRBV28 and TRBJ1-5; D perhaps matches TRBD1 (5 bases). In germline, CDR1 is MDHEN, CDR2 SYDVKM. V was trimmed by 6 bases and J by 0 bases, leaving 12 bases between them. The CDR3 extends over 15 amino acids. CDR3 in amino acids: CASRHGGGSNQPQHF. CDR3 in DNA: TGTGCCAGCAGGCACGGGGGGGGTAGCAATCAGCCCCAGCATTTT.

The rearrangement uses TRBV4-1 and TRBJ2-5, with D hard to call. The CDR3 contains 13 residues. V was pared by 4 bases and J by 5 bases, with 11 bases between. In germline, CDR1 is MGHRA, CDR2 YSYEKL. The CDR3 DNA follows: TGCGCCAGCAGCCTCGTTTTTCGGGAGACCCAGTACTTC. Translation: CASSLVFRETQYF.

The chain has TRBV28 and TRBJ1-2; the D gene is possibly TRBD1 (6 bases). Germline CDR1 and CDR2: MDHEN and SYDVKM. The length of the CDR3 is 13 residues. The V end was cut by 1 base, the J end by 8 bases, with 11 bases between. The CDR3 protein is CASSLLQGLGYTF. DNA of the CDR3: TGTGCCAGCAGTTTATTACAGGGCTTAGGCTACACCTTC.

This sequence joins TRBV7-9 and TRBJ1-4; tentative D call: TRBD1 (6 bases). This CDR3 comprises 14 residues. Trimming shortened V by 3 bases and J by 5 bases, and 10 bases separated the two germline ends. Germline V CDR1 and CDR2: SEHNR, FQNEAQ (reference sequence). CDR3 sequence reads: CASSFEQGNEKLFF. CDR3 bases: TGTGCCAGCAGCTTTGAGCAGGGGAATGAAAAACTGTTTTTT.

CDR3 DNA: TGCGCCAGCAGACCAGGGAGGGGGACTGAAGCTTTCTTT. It is translated as CASRPGRGTEAFF. The gene calls are TRBV10-2 and TRBJ1-1; TRBD1 might be the D (6 bases). The V and J ends lost 6 bases and 5 bases respectively, with 13 bases between them. Per germline, CDR1 WSHSY and CDR2 SAAADI. This CDR3 spans 13 amino acids.

The chain uses TRBV19 and TRBJ1-4; weak D call: TRBD1 (5 bases). CDR3 size: 14 residues. V lost 5 bases and J 7 bases, leaving 14 bases between the germline ends. Germline CDR1 reads LNHDA; CDR2 reads SQIVND (reference sequence). The CDR3 DNA reads as TGTGCCAGTAGTGGGGGACTAACAGCTGAAAAACTGTTTTTT. It codes for CASSGGLTAEKLFF. The whole variable domain, filled in from reference TRBV19 and TRBJ1-4, reads DGGITQSPKYLFRKEGQNVTLSCEQNLNHDAMYWYRQDPGQGLRLIYYSQIVNDFQKGDIAEGYSVSREKKESFPLTVTSAQKNPTAFYLCASSGGLTAEKLFFGSGTQLSVL.

J is TRBJ2-1 and V is TRBV6-1; no definite D call. V lost 2 bases to trimming and J lost 6 bases, with 11 bases between them. Per the germline V gene, CDR1 is MNHNS and CDR2 is SASEGT. There are 14 residues in the CDR3. The CDR3 DNA follows: TGTGCCAGCAGTGAAACGGCAGGAATCAATGAGCAGTTCTTC. It specifies CASSETAGINEQFF.